This TCR beta chain was found in a study of shared clonotypes between healthy human individuals. Study results and limitations: Represented diversity (both genetic and exposure-history) was limited by the small number of donors.

This clone has a single count. Antigen specificity is unknown. Using immunoSEQ multiplex PCR, the repertoire was profiled, and TCRdb retains in-frame clones only, with some absent. The sample lists about 450,000 clones; 65% to 80% were seen once. This CDR3 spans 15 amino acids. CDR1 is LNHNV and CDR2 is YYDKDF in the germline V gene (reference sequence). V was clipped by 1 base and J by 0 bases, with 9 bases between them. Sequencing was carried out using PBMCs. The origin of this receptor is a woman in her thirties or forties in good health. Some clones in this sample may be carry-over from other donors' samples. This rearrangement joins TRBV15 to TRBJ2-5; D is perhaps TRBD2 (5 bases). CDR3 bases: TGTGCCACCAGCAGAGGGATCGGGGACCAAGAGACCCAGTACTTC. It specifies CATSRGIGDQETQYF.